These T cell receptor beta chains were read from a single sample in a study of cytomegalovirus exposure and HLA in healthy donors. TCRdb keeps only in-frame clones here, not all; method: immunoSEQ multiplex PCR. This table holds about 110,000 clones, roughly 70% found once. The sample comprised PBMCs. Source of these receptors: a man aged 35-49 years in good health and CMV-seronegative. Each CDR3 is given with its conserved first and last residue. D genes are given only for firm matches. Expanded clones get a size class; other rows say once, few or many, or leave the size out.

J gene | D gene | clone size | V gene | CDR3 DNA | CDR3 protein
TRBJ1-1 | TRBD1 | NA | TRBV29-1 | TGCAGCGTAGACAGGGGGGTGAACACTGAAGCTTTCTTT | CSVDRGVNTEAFF
TRBJ1-4 | NA | NA | TRBV4-1 | TGCGCCAGCAGCCAGGTCTGGACTTCGAGCAATGAAAAACTGTTTTTT | CASSQVWTSSNEKLFF
TRBJ1-3 | NA | NA | TRBV5-1 | TGCGCCAGCAGCCCAGGGACTGGTGGAAACACCATATATTTT | CASSPGTGGNTIYF
TRBJ2-7 | TRBD1 | few | TRBV11-2 | TGTGCCAGCAGCGGAGTGGGACAGGTAAACTCCTACGAGCAGTACTTC | CASSGVGQVNSYEQYF
TRBJ1-5 | NA | NA | TRBV5-1 | TGCGCCAGCAGCTTGGCCGGGTATAGCAATCAGCCCCAGCATTTT | CASSLAGYSNQPQHF
TRBJ2-3 | TRBD2 | NA | TRBV7-3 | TGTGCCAGCAGCTTAAGGCCTAGCGGGGGGACGAGCACAGATACGCAGTATTTT | CASSLRPSGGTSTDTQYF
TRBJ1-2 | NA | NA | TRBV2 | TGTGCCAGCAGTGAAGGTTATGGCACCTATGGCTACACCTTC | CASSEGYGTYGYTF
TRBJ2-3 | TRBD1 | few | TRBV18 | TGTGCCAGCTCACCAGTGGTAAGGGGGCCCGCAGATACGCAGTATTTT | CASSPVVRGPADTQYF
TRBJ1-2 | NA | NA | TRBV5-1 | TGCGCCAGCAGTGTTGAAGGGGTCGATGGCTACACCTTC | CASSVEGVDGYTF
TRBJ2-2 | NA | NA | TRBV15 | TGTGCCACCAGAATAGGTGTGGCGGCGAAGGCCTCGAACACCGGGGAGCTGTTTTTT | CATRIGVAAKASNTGELFF
TRBJ1-2 | TRBD1 | few | TRBV29-1 | TGCAGCGTGGACGGACAGGGGCTGGACTATGGCTACACCTTC | CSVDGQGLDYGYTF